The T cell receptor beta chain under discussion was sequenced for a study of cytomegalovirus exposure and HLA in healthy donors. Study-level information: Researchers found that roughly 77% of just under 400 genotyped donors fell within the Caucasian-associated ancestry cluster. Findings of the study overall: Researchers reportedly found TCR beta sequences accurately predicted most subjects' HLA-A and HLA-B alleles. Immune exposure information available was restricted to CMV serostatus. Exclusion as indistinguishable affected some V segments, including TRBV6-2 and TRBV6-3.

Both 60 Vbeta primers and 13 Jbeta primers went into the PCR. Sequencing used immunoSEQ multiplex PCR; TCRdb keeps in-frame clones, though not all of them. In the table there are roughly 98,000 clones, less than 80% of which are singletons. V was clipped by 5 bases and J by 4 bases, with 13 bases between them. Per germline, CDR1 SEHNR and CDR2 FQNEAQ (reference sequence). The CDR3 has 14 residues. This clone was counted a few times. Antigen unknown. Other DNA variants within this sample encode the same CDR3. The chain employs TRBV7-9 and TRBJ2-3, with D possibly matching TRBD2 (6 bases). Material for sequencing was PBMCs. The sequence was obtained from a man aged 35 to 55 in good health and CMV-seronegative. The CDR3 protein is CASSLTGGADTQYF. DNA of the CDR3: TGTGCCAGCAGCCTCACCGGAGGGGCAGATACGCAGTATTTT. Full variable domain (missing parts from reference TRBV7-9 and TRBJ2-3): DTGVSQNPRHKITKRGQNVTFRCDPISEHNRLYWYRQTLGQGPEFLTYFQNEAQLEKSRLLSDRFSAERPKGSFSTLEIQRTEQGDSAMYLCASSLTGGADTQYFGPGTRLTVL.